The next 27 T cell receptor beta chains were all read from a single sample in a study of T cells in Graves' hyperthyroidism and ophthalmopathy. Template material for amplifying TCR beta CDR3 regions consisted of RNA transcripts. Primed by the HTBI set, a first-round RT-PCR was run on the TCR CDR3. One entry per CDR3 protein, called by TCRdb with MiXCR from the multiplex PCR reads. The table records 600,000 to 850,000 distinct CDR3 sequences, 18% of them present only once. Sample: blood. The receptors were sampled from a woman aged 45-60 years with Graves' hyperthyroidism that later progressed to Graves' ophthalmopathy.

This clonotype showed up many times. The CDR3 nucleotides read TGCGCCAGCAGCTTGGATGGACAGACGCCCTACGAGCAGTACTTC. It encodes CASSLDGQTPYEQYF. The V gene is TRBV5-1, the J gene TRBJ2-7, with D possibly matching TRBD1 (6 bases). The CDR3 totals 15 residues. Trimming took off 0 bases at V and 2 bases at J, with 12 bases between the two ends. The germline V gene encodes CDR1 SGHRS and CDR2 YFSETQ.

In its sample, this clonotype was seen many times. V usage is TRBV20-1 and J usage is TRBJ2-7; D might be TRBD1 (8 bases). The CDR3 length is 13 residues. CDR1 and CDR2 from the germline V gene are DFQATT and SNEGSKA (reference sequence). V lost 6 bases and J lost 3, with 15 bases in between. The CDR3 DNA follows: TGCAGTGCCACCACAGGGGGGGGCTACGAGCAGTACTTC. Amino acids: CSATTGGGYEQYF.

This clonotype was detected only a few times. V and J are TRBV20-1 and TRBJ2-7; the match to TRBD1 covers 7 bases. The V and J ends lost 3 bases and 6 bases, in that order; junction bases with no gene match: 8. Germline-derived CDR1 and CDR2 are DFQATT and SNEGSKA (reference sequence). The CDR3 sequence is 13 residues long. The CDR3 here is CSARGPTGFEQYF. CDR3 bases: TGCAGTGCTAGGGGCCCGACAGGGTTCGAGCAGTACTTC.

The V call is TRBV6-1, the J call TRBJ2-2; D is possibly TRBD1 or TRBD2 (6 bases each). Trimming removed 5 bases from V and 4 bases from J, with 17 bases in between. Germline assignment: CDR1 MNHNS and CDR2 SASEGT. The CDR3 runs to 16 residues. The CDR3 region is CASSTTGGTLTGELFF. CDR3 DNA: TGTGCCAGCAGTACTACCGGCGGGACACTCACCGGGGAGCTGTTTTTT.

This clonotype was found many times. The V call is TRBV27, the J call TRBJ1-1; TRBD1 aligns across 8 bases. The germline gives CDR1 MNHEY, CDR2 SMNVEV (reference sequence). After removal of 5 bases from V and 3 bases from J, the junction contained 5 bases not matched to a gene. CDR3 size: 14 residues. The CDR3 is CASSHPDRDTEAFF. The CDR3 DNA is TGTGCCAGCAGTCACCCGGACAGGGACACTGAAGCTTTCTTT.

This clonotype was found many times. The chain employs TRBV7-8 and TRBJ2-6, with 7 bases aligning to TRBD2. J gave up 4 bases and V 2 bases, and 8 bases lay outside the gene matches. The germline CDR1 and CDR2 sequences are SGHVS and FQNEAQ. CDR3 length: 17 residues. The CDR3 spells CASSLMPGGLGANVLTF. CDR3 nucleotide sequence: TGTGCCAGCAGCTTAATGCCGGGAGGTCTGGGGGCCAACGTCCTGACTTTC.

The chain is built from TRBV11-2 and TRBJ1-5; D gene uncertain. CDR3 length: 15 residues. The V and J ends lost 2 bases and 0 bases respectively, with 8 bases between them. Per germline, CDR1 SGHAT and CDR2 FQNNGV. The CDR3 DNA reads TGTGCCAGCAGCTTATACCCTTATAGCAATCAGCCCCAGCATTTT. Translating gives CASSLYPYSNQPQHF.

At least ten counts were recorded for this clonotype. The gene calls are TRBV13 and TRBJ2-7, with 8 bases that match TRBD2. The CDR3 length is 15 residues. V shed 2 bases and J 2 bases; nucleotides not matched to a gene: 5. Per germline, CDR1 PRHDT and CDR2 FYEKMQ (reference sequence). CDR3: CASSLSGTRAYEQYF. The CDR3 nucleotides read TGTGCCAGCAGCTTATCCGGGACTAGAGCCTACGAGCAGTACTTC.

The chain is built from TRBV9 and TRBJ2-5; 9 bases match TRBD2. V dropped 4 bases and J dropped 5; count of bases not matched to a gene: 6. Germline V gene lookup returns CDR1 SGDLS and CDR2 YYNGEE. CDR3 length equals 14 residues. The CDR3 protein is CASSPRGGLETQYF. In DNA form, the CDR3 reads TGTGCCAGCAGCCCGCGGGGGGGCCTGGAGACCCAGTACTTC.

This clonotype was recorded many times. CDR3 nucleotide sequence: TGTGCCAGCAGCTCCACTGCAGTCACTGAAGCTTTCTTT. Encoded protein: CASSSTAVTEAFF. The chain is built from TRBV7-3 and TRBJ1-1; D remains unclear. The CDR3 spans 13 residues. Trimming shortened V by 4 bases and J by 4 bases, and 10 bases separated the two germline ends. Germline assignment: CDR1 SGHTA and CDR2 FQGTGA.

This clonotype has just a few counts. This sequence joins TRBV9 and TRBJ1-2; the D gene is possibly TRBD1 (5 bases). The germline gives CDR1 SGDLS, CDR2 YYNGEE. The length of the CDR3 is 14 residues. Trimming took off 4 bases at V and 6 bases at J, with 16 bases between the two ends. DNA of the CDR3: TGTGCCAGCAGCCCACTAGGGGCGGGTCATGGCTACACCTTC. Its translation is CASSPLGAGHGYTF.

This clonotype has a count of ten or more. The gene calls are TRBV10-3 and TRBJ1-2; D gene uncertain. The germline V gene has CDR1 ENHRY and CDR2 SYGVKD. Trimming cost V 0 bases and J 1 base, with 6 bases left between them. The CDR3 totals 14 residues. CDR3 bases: TGTGCCATCAGTGAGTCGGAGGTTAACTATGGCTACACCTTC. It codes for CAISESEVNYGYTF.

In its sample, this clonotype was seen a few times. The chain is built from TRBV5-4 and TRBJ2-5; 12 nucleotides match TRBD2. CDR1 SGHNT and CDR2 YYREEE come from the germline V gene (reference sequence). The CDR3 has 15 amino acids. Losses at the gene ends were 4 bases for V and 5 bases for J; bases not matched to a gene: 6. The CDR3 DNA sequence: TGTGCCAGCAGCCGGACTAGCGGGGCCCGGGAGACCCAGTACTTC. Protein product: CASSRTSGARETQYF.

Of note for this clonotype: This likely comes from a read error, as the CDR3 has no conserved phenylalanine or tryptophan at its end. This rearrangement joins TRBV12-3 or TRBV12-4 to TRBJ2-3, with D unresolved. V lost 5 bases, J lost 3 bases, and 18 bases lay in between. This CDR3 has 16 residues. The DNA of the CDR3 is TGTGCCAGCAGTCCCCGGATCCTTTTGCCGACAGATACGCAGTATTCT. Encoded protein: CASSPRILLPTDTQYS.

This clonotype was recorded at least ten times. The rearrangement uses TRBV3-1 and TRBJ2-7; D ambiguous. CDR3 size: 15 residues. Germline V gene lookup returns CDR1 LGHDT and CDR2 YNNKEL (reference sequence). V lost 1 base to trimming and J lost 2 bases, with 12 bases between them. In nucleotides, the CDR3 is TGTGCCAGCAGCCAAGTGGTAGGAGCCCCCTACGAGCAGTACTTC. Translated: CASSQVVGAPYEQYF.

The CDR3 bases are TGTGCCACACAATCCGGGATAAGCACAGATACGCAGTATTTT. This codes for CATQSGISTDTQYF. The V call is TRBV19, the J call TRBJ2-3, with D maybe TRBD2 (5 bases). Germline CDR1 LNHDA, CDR2 SQIVND (reference sequence). This CDR3 has 14 amino acids. Trimming stripped 10 bases from V and 0 bases from J, with 14 bases between.

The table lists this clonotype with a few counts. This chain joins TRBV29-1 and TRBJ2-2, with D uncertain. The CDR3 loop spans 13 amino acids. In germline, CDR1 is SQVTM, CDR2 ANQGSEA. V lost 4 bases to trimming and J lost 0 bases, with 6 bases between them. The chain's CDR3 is CSVARANTGELFF. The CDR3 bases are TGCAGCGTTGCCCGGGCGAACACCGGGGAGCTGTTTTTT.

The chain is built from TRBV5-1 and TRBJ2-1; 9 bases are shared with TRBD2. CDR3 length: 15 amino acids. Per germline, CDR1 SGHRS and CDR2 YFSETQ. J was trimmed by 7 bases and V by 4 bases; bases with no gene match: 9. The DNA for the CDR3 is TGCGCCAGCAGCGGGGCGGGGGGGCCATTTAATGAGCAGTTCTTC. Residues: CASSGAGGPFNEQFF.

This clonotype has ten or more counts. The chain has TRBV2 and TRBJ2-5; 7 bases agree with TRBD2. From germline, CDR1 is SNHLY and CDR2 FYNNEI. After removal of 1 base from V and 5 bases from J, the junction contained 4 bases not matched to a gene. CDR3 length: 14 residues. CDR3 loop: CASSEGLAVETQYF. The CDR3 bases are TGTGCCAGCAGTGAAGGACTAGCAGTGGAGACCCAGTACTTC.

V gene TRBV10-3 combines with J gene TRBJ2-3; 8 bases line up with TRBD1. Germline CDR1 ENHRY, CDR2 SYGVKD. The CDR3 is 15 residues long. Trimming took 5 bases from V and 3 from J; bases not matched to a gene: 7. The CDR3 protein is CAISSGGGITDTQYF. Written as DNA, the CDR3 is TGTGCCATCAGTTCAGGGGGCGGGATTACAGATACGCAGTATTTT.

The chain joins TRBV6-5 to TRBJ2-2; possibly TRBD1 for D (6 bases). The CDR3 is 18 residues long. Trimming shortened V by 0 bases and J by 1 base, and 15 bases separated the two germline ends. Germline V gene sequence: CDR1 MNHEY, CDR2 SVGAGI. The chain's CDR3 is CASSYSGLGARNTGELFF. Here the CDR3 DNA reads TGTGCCAGCAGTTACTCGGGTTTGGGGGCCCGGAACACCGGGGAGCTGTTTTTT.

CDR3 in amino acids: CASSLIGAHTEAFF. The DNA for the CDR3 is TGTGCCAGCAGTTTAATTGGGGCCCACACTGAAGCTTTCTTT. The chain combines TRBV27 with TRBJ1-1; possibly TRBD1 for D (5 bases). V was shortened by 2 bases and J by 3 bases, with 10 bases between the two germline ends. The germline V gene has CDR1 MNHEY and CDR2 SMNVEV (reference sequence). This CDR3 contains 14 residues.

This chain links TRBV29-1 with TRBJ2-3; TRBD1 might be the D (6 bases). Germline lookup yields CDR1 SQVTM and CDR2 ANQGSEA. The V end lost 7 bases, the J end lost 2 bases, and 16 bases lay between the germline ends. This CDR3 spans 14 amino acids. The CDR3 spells CSAHRAQITDTQYF. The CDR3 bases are TGCAGCGCGCACAGGGCCCAGATCACAGATACGCAGTATTTT.

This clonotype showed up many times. CDR3 amino acids: CASSLRDRRLNTEAFF. The CDR3 DNA is TGTGCCAGCAGCCTCCGGGACAGACGTTTGAACACTGAAGCTTTCTTT. J is TRBJ1-1 and V is TRBV11-2, with 7 bases that match TRBD1. The trim removed 5 bases at V and 0 bases at J, leaving 9 bases unmatched. Germline-derived CDR1 and CDR2 are SGHAT and FQNNGV. CDR3 length equals 16 residues. The full variable domain, in which reference TRBV11-2 and TRBJ1-1 provide the parts outside the CDR3, is EAGVAQSPRYKIIEKRQSVAFWCNPISGHATLYWYQQILGQGPKLLIQFQNNGVVDDSQLPKDRFSAERLKGVDSTLKIQPAKLEDSAVYLCASSLRDRRLNTEAFFGQGTRLTVV.

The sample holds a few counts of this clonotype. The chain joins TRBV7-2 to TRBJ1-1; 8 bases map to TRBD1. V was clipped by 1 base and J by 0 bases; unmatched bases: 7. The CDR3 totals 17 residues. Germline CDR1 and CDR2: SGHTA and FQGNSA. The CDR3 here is CASSLVDRGAMNTEAFF. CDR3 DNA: TGTGCCAGCAGCTTAGTAGACAGGGGTGCCATGAACACTGAAGCTTTCTTT.

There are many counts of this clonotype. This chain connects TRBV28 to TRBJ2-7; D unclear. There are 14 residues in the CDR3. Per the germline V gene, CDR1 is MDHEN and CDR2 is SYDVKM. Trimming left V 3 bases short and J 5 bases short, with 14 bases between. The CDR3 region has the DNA TGTGCCAGCAGTTTTGGGCAGGAGCAGAACGAGCAGTACTTC. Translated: CASSFGQEQNEQYF.

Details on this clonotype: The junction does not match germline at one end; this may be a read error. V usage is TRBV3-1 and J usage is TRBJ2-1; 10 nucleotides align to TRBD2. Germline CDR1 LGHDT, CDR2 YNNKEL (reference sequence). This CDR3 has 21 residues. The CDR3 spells CASSQARASGGHQVLYNEQFF. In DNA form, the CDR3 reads TGCGCCAGCAGCCAAGCCCGGGCTAGCGGGGGCCACCAAGTACTCTACAATGAGCAGTTCTTC.